One sample yielded the 25 T cell receptor beta chains listed below, sequenced in a study of cytomegalovirus exposure and HLA in healthy donors. Profiling relied on immunoSEQ multiplex PCR, and the TCRdb table lists in-frame clones only, not all of them. The data contain 190,000 or so clones, 80% to 85% of them singletons. The source material was PBMCs. Receptors were obtained from a woman aged 18 to 35 in good health and CMV-seropositive.

The chain carries TRBV10-3 and TRBJ1-2; 10 bases map to TRBD1. The V gene end was trimmed by 0 bases and the J gene end by 6 bases; junction bases not matched to a gene: 1. This CDR3 has 14 residues. Germline-derived CDR1 and CDR2 are ENHRY and SYGVKD. CDR3 coding DNA: TGTGCCATCAGTGAGTCGACAGGGGGCGATGGCTACACCTTC. Its protein product is CAISESTGGDGYTF.

V usage is TRBV5-1 and J usage is TRBJ2-7, with 8 bases identical to TRBD1. V shed 4 bases, J shed 2 bases, and the junction held 11 bases outside the gene matches. Germline-derived CDR1 and CDR2 are SGHRS and YFSETQ. The CDR3 spans 16 residues. The CDR3 here is CASSPTGGHTPYEQYF. The CDR3 DNA sequence: TGCGCCAGCAGCCCCACAGGGGGTCATACCCCCTACGAGCAGTACTTC. Based on the CDR3 plus reference TRBV5-1 and TRBJ2-7, the full variable domain is KAGVTQTPRYLIKTRGQQVTLSCSPISGHRSVSWYQQTPGQGLQFLFEYFSETQRNKGNFPGRFSGRQFSNSRSEMNVSTLELGDSALYLCASSPTGGHTPYEQYFGPGTRLTVT.

The CDR3, as DNA: TGCAGCGTTGGAACAGGGGACAACTATGGCTACACCTTC. This encodes CSVGTGDNYGYTF. The genes are TRBV29-1 and TRBJ1-2; 7 nucleotides agree with TRBD1. The CDR3 contains 13 residues. V lost 4 bases to trimming and J lost 2 bases; unmatched junction nucleotides: 4. Germline V gene sequence: CDR1 SQVTM, CDR2 ANQGSEA.

V is TRBV6-5 and J is TRBJ2-1; maybe TRBD2 (6 bases). Germline CDR1 is MNHEY and CDR2 is SVGAGI. The CDR3 sequence is 13 residues long. Trimming pared 6 bases from V and 4 bases from J, leaving 10 bases between. The CDR3 loop is CASSGTPYNEQFF. The CDR3, as DNA: TGTGCCAGCAGCGGGACTCCTTACAATGAGCAGTTCTTC.

This clone showed up just once. The rearrangement links TRBV2 to TRBJ2-5, with D possibly TRBD1 on 5 matching bases. Germline-derived CDR1 and CDR2 are SNHLY and FYNNEI. V lost 2 bases and J lost 8, with 24 bases in between. This CDR3 is 17 amino acids long. Written as DNA, the CDR3 is TGTGCCAGCAGTGAAACATTACCCCAGGGCAATAAGGAAACCCAGTACTTC. Translating it yields CASSETLPQGNKETQYF.

The rearrangement joins TRBV7-8 to TRBJ2-2; D unresolved. With 5 bases removed from V and 4 bases from J, the gap between germline ends came to 8 bases. CDR1 and CDR2 from the germline V gene are SGHVS and FQNEAQ. CDR3 size: 13 residues. CDR3 protein: CASSPLITGELFF. CDR3 sequence (DNA): TGTGCCAGCAGCCCCCTTATCACCGGGGAGCTGTTTTTT. The full variable domain, rest sourced from reference TRBV7-8 and TRBJ2-2, is GAGVSQSPRYKVAKRGQDVALRCDPISGHVSLFWYQQALGQGPEFLTYFQNEAQLDKSGLPSDRFFAERPEGSVSTLKIQRTQQEDSAVYLCASSPLITGELFFGEGSRLTVL.

V is TRBV21-1 and J is TRBJ1-1. TRBV21-1 is given as a pseudogene. This CDR3 spans 13 amino acids. DNA for the CDR3: TGTGCCAGCAGCAAAGGCGGGGCCACTGAAGCTTTCTTT. Its translation is CASSKGGATEAFF.

The sample holds one count of this clone. The chain recombines TRBV11-2 with TRBJ2-7, with 7 positions matching TRBD1. Per the germline V gene, CDR1 is SGHAT and CDR2 is FQNNGV. V lost 5 bases, J lost 0 bases, and 4 bases stayed unmatched. The CDR3 covers 14 residues. The CDR3 DNA is TGTGCCAGCAGCCAGGCAGGGGGCTCCTACGAGCAGTACTTC. This gives the protein CASSQAGGSYEQYF.

This clone was found many times. The chain combines TRBV27 with TRBJ1-6; D ambiguous. V lost 4 bases to trimming and J lost 7 bases, with 8 bases between them. CDR1 MNHEY and CDR2 SMNVEV come from the germline V gene (reference sequence). This CDR3 comprises 13 residues. CDR3 nucleotides: TGTGCCAGCAGTTCGCCGCGAAATTCACCCCTCCACTTT. Its translation is CASSSPRNSPLHF.

The CDR3: CASSLLVGELFF. In DNA, the CDR3 is TGTGCCAGCAGCCTCCTCGTTGGGGAGCTGTTTTTT. The rearrangement joins TRBV6-5 to TRBJ2-2; D is unclear. The CDR3 has 12 amino acids. The V gene lost 6 bases and the J gene lost 8 bases, with 10 bases spanning the gap. CDR1 and CDR2 (germline): MNHEY, SVGAGI.

This clone was counted a few times. This chain connects TRBV5-4 to TRBJ2-3, with D possibly being TRBD2 (7 bases). Trimming took off 2 bases at V and 0 bases at J, with 16 bases between the two ends. CDR1 is SGHNT, CDR2 YYREEE, per germline (reference sequence). The CDR3 spans 17 residues. This chain's CDR3 is CASSFNLGGASTDTQYF. The DNA of the CDR3 is TGTGCCAGCAGCTTCAACCTGGGGGGGGCTAGCACAGATACGCAGTATTTT.

This clone turned up a few times. The chain employs TRBV5-6 and TRBJ1-2, with D tentatively TRBD1 (6 bases). Trimming took off 2 bases at V and 1 base at J, with 9 bases between the two ends. The CDR3 loop spans 14 amino acids. Germline V gene data show CDR1 as SGHDT and CDR2 as YYEEEE. CDR3 sequence: CASSLGQLNYGYTF. CDR3 DNA sequence: TGTGCCAGCAGCTTAGGACAGCTTAACTATGGCTACACCTTC.

This clone came up a few times. The chain uses TRBV19 and TRBJ2-1; 9 bases are a match to TRBD2. Germline CDR1 LNHDA, CDR2 SQIVND (reference sequence). After removal of 6 bases from V and 4 bases from J, the junction contained 7 bases not matched to a gene. The CDR3 has 15 amino acids. The CDR3 reads CASSLGAGGYNEQFF. For the CDR3, the DNA is TGTGCCAGTAGCCTCGGCGCGGGGGGGTACAATGAGCAGTTCTTC.

The table lists this clone with a few counts. The chain employs TRBV4-2 and TRBJ1-5; D uncertain. This CDR3 contains 14 residues. Germline V lookup: CDR1 LGHNA, CDR2 YNFKEQ. V was shortened by 1 base and J by 1 base, with 5 bases between the two germline ends. The CDR3 DNA reads TGTGCCAGCAGCCAAGGCCTAAGCAATCAGCCCCAGCATTTT. Protein sequence: CASSQGLSNQPQHF.

The sample holds one count of this clone. The chain carries TRBV7-9 and TRBJ1-4; possibly TRBD1 for D (5 bases). In germline, CDR1 is SEHNR, CDR2 FQNEAQ (reference sequence). V lost 3 bases and J 0 bases, leaving 5 bases between the germline ends. The length of the CDR3 is 14 residues. This CDR3 is CASSLTATNEKLFF. Written as DNA, the CDR3 is TGTGCCAGCAGCTTGACAGCAACTAATGAAAAACTGTTTTTT.

The chain couples TRBV27 to TRBJ1-1; D not resolved. V lost 0 bases to trimming and J lost 4 bases, with 6 bases between them. Germline CDR1 is MNHEY and CDR2 is SMNVEV (reference sequence). This CDR3 is built from 13 residues. CDR3 residues: CASSLSGSTEAFF. The DNA for the CDR3 is TGTGCCAGCAGTTTATCAGGGAGCACTGAAGCTTTCTTT.

The chain recombines TRBV11-3 with TRBJ2-1; tentatively, D is TRBD2 (6 bases). Trimming pared 5 bases from V and 4 bases from J, leaving 12 bases between. The CDR3 extends over 14 amino acids. CDR1 and CDR2 (germline): SGHNT, YENEEA. The CDR3 reads CASSAGLGYNEQFF. The DNA of the CDR3 is TGTGCCAGCAGCGCGGGACTCGGTTACAATGAGCAGTTCTTC.

The DNA for the CDR3 is TGTGCCAGCACCTCTGGAGGGGGCGGGGGGTCCATTCAGCCCCAGCATTTT. This translates into CASTSGGGGGSIQPQHF. The chain carries TRBV7-8 and TRBJ1-5; 7 positions agree with TRBD1. Germline loops: CDR1 SGHVS, CDR2 FQNEAQ. This CDR3 region has 17 residues. The junction had 18 bases not matched to a gene; V was cut back by 7 bases and J by 6 bases.

The genes are TRBV7-2 and TRBJ1-5; TRBD1 matches 9 bases. V shed 1 base and J 6 bases; nucleotides not matched to a gene: 4. Germline V lookup: CDR1 SGHTA, CDR2 FQGNSA. CDR3 length: 15 amino acids. CDR3: CASSLEDRGSQPQHF. DNA of the CDR3: TGTGCCAGCAGCTTAGAGGACAGGGGAAGTCAGCCCCAGCATTTT. Variable domain in full (rest from reference TRBV7-2 and TRBJ1-5): GAGVSQSPSNKVTEKGKDVELRCDPISGHTALYWYRQSLGQGLEFLIYFQGNSAPDKSGLPSDRFSAERTGGSVSTLTIQRTQQEDSAVYLCASSLEDRGSQPQHFGDGTRLSIL.

The chain is built from TRBV6-1 and TRBJ1-2; a possible D gene is TRBD1 (5 bases). In germline, CDR1 is MNHNS, CDR2 SASEGT. V was trimmed by 8 bases and J by 7 bases, leaving 20 bases between them. This CDR3 has 14 residues. CDR3 coding DNA: TGTGCCAGCGAATGGGCAGGGCCCTTAGGTGGCTACACCTTC. As protein: CASEWAGPLGGYTF.

CDR3 DNA sequence: TGTGCCACCAGCAGACAGGGGAACACTGAAGCTTTCTTT. Translation gives CATSRQGNTEAFF. The chain employs TRBV15 and TRBJ1-1, with D possibly TRBD1 on 5 matching bases. The V end was cut by 2 bases, the J end by 1 base, with 5 bases between. CDR1 LNHNV and CDR2 YYDKDF come from the germline V gene (reference sequence). The CDR3 totals 13 residues.

The chain uses TRBV7-3 and TRBJ2-5, with 8 bases aligning to TRBD1. Trimming took 6 bases from V and 5 from J; bases not matched to a gene: 11. The CDR3 runs to 15 residues. CDR1 and CDR2 from the germline V gene are SGHTA and FQGTGA. The CDR3 region has the DNA TGTGCCAGCAGATTAGGACAGGGACCCAGGGAGACCCAGTACTTC. It translates to CASRLGQGPRETQYF.

This clone appeared once. V gene TRBV27 combines with J gene TRBJ1-6; 10 bases agree with TRBD1. The trim removed 5 bases at V and 1 base at J, leaving 11 bases unmatched. Germline V CDR1 and CDR2: MNHEY, SMNVEV (reference sequence). The CDR3 runs to 19 residues. The CDR3 sequence: CASSLGQGNEWSYNSPLHF. In DNA, the CDR3 is TGTGCCAGCAGTCTGGGACAGGGGAATGAGTGGTCCTATAATTCACCCCTCCACTTT.

This clone appeared once. J is TRBJ1-2 and V is TRBV7-9, with a possible D match to TRBD1 (5 bases). This CDR3 is built from 14 residues. Trimming left V 4 bases short and J 6 bases short, with 15 bases between. From germline, CDR1 is SEHNR and CDR2 FQNEAQ (reference sequence). CDR3 sequence: CASSSRDRAHGYTF. DNA of the CDR3: TGTGCCAGCAGCTCAAGAGACAGAGCCCATGGCTACACCTTC.

The chain combines TRBV20-1 with TRBJ2-7; unclear D gene. The CDR3 length is 11 residues. CDR1 DFQATT and CDR2 SNEGSKA come from the germline V gene (reference sequence). V was shortened by 1 base and J by 9 bases, with 10 bases between the two germline ends. CDR3 coding DNA: TGCAGTGCTAGAGTCCGATTCGGGCAGTACTTC. Protein sequence: CSARVRFGQYF.